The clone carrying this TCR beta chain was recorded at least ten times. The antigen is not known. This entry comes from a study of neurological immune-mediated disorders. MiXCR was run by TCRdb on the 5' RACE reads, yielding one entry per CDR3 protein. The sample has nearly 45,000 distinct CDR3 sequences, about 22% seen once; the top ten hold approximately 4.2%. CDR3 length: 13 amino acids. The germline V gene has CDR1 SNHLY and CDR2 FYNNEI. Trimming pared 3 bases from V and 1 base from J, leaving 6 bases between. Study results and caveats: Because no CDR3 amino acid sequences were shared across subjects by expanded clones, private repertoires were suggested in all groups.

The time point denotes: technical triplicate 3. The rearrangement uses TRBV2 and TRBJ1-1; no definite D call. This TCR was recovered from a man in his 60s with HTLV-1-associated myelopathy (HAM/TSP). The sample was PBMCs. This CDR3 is CASSEGGNTEAFF. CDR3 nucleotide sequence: TGTGCCAGCAGTGAGGGAGGGAACACTGAAGCTTTCTTT.